These 29 T cell receptor beta chains were all obtained from the same sample, sequenced in a study of T cell responses to AZD1222 COVID-19 vaccine. The protocol was immunoSEQ multiplex PCR, while the TCRdb copy is restricted to in-frame clones and leaves out a portion. The sample carries under 150,000 clones, 85% to 95% recorded once. The sequencing used peripheral blood, collected on day 0 of AZD1222 vaccination. These receptors originate from an adult in good health.

V and J are TRBV18 and TRBJ1-2; 9 bases fit TRBD1. The germline V gene has CDR1 KGHSH and CDR2 LQKENI. Trimming at V came to 2 bases and at J to 4 bases, leaving 5 bases not matched to a gene. The CDR3 extends over 15 amino acids. The CDR3 DNA is TGTGCCAGCTCACCAACAGGGGGCGTTCGCTATGGCTACACCTTC. It codes for CASSPTGGVRYGYTF. The full variable domain, completed using reference TRBV18 and TRBJ1-2, is NAGVMQNPRHLVRRRGQEARLRCSPMKGHSHVYWYRQLPEEGLKFMVYLQKENIIDESGMPKERFSAEFPKEGPSILRIQQVVRGDSAAYFCASSPTGGVRYGYTFGSGTRLTVV.

V is TRBV27 and J is TRBJ1-5; D call uncertain. The CDR3 extends over 13 amino acids. Germline V gene sequence: CDR1 MNHEY, CDR2 SMNVEV (reference sequence). V was trimmed by 0 bases and J by 4 bases, leaving 4 bases between them. The CDR3 spells CASSLSFNQPQHF. In DNA, the CDR3 is TGTGCCAGCAGTTTATCGTTTAATCAGCCCCAGCATTTT.

The chain recombines TRBV7-9 with TRBJ1-2; D not certain. The V end lost 1 base, the J end lost 5 bases, and 14 bases lay between the germline ends. The length of the CDR3 is 15 residues. Germline assignment: CDR1 SEHNR and CDR2 FQNEAQ (reference sequence). CDR3: CASSLDLDITYGYTF. The CDR3 DNA reads TGTGCCAGCAGCTTAGATCTGGATATCACTTATGGCTACACCTTC.

The rearrangement uses TRBV3-1 (or the pseudogene TRBV3-2) and TRBJ2-3; D is perhaps TRBD2 (5 bases). The CDR3 runs to 18 residues. Germline assignment: CDR1 LGHDT and CDR2 YNNKEL (reference sequence). The germline V and J ends were trimmed by 4 bases and 3 bases, with 23 bases remaining between them. The CDR3 protein is CASSRRTIGPSSTDTQYF. The CDR3 bases are TGTGCCAGCAGCCGGAGGACGATAGGGCCTAGCTCTACAGATACGCAGTATTTT.

This rearrangement joins TRBV2 to TRBJ1-3, with TRBD1 as a possible D gene (5 bases). Per germline, CDR1 SNHLY and CDR2 FYNNEI. The V and J ends lost 4 bases and 0 bases respectively, with 7 bases between them. The CDR3 contains 14 residues. Here the CDR3 reads CASSGQRSGNTIYF. CDR3 nucleotide sequence: TGTGCCAGCAGTGGACAGCGCTCTGGAAACACCATATATTTT.

The genes are TRBV5-5 and TRBJ2-5, with TRBD1 matching over 9 bases. The CDR3 is 17 amino acids. Germline V lookup: CDR1 SGHKS, CDR2 YYEKEE (reference sequence). With 3 bases clipped from V and 1 base from J, the junction kept 10 bases outside the gene matches. The CDR3 coding sequence is TGTGCCAGCAGCTGGATTTTCACAGGGGGCGGCCAAGAGACCCAGTACTTC. Encoded protein: CASSWIFTGGGQETQYF.

The chain joins TRBV5-1 to TRBJ1-1, with D maybe TRBD1 (5 bases). This CDR3 region has 15 residues. V lost 2 bases, J lost 3 bases, and 14 bases lay in between. The germline V gene encodes CDR1 SGHRS and CDR2 YFSETQ. The CDR3 region has the DNA TGCGCCAGCAGCTTAGGCTATGTGGGGGACACTGAAGCTTTCTTT. Translating it yields CASSLGYVGDTEAFF.

The CDR3: CASSQDGVGYTF. CDR3 DNA: TGTGCCAGCAGCCAAGATGGGGTTGGCTACACCTTC. The V and J genes are TRBV3-1 (or the pseudogene TRBV3-2) and TRBJ1-2, with D unclear. This CDR3 spans 12 amino acids. Germline CDR1 is LGHDT and CDR2 is YNNKEL (reference sequence). Trimming cost V 0 bases and J 7 bases, with 6 bases left between them.

The V gene is TRBV5-1, the J gene TRBJ2-3, with 7 bases that match TRBD1. Per germline, CDR1 SGHRS and CDR2 YFSETQ. This CDR3 is built from 15 residues. Germline trimming cut 0 bases from V and 2 bases from J; bases unmatched to any gene: 3. The CDR3 DNA is TGCGCCAGCAGCTTGGTACAGGGGCACACAGATACGCAGTATTTT. As protein: CASSLVQGHTDTQYF.

J is TRBJ1-2 and V is TRBV7-9; D remains unclear. The V and J ends lost 1 base and 8 bases respectively, with 20 bases between them. The germline V gene encodes CDR1 SEHNR and CDR2 FQNEAQ (reference sequence). The CDR3 has 16 residues. CDR3 loop: CASSLVLTPELGGYTF. CDR3 nucleotides: TGTGCCAGCAGCTTAGTACTAACGCCAGAATTGGGGGGCTACACCTTC.

The CDR3 DNA reads TGTGCCATCAGGGGACAGCCCGGGGAGCCCCAGCATTTT. Its translation is CAIRGQPGEPQHF. The V and J genes are TRBV10-3 and TRBJ1-5; 7 bases line up with TRBD1. Germline V lookup: CDR1 ENHRY, CDR2 SYGVKD. V lost 6 bases, J lost 8 bases, and 7 bases stayed unmatched. The CDR3 is 13 amino acids.

The chain uses TRBV6-5 and TRBJ2-6; tentatively, D is TRBD1 or TRBD2 (5 bases each). Germline loops: CDR1 MNHEY, CDR2 SVGAGI. The CDR3 loop spans 13 amino acids. Trimming stripped 6 bases from V and 2 bases from J, with 5 bases between. CDR3 coding DNA: TGTGCCAGCAGGGGGGCTGGGGCCAACGTCCTGACTTTC. Its translation: CASRGAGANVLTF.

The V and J genes are TRBV15 and TRBJ1-5; 10 bases are a match to TRBD1. CDR1 LNHNV and CDR2 YYDKDF come from the germline V gene (reference sequence). J lost 2 bases, V lost 3 bases, and 13 bases had no gene match. This CDR3 comprises 19 residues. The chain's CDR3 is CATSSLGQGGGKRNQPQHF. DNA for the CDR3: TGTGCCACCAGCAGTCTTGGACAGGGGGGAGGTAAGCGCAATCAGCCCCAGCATTTT.

This sequence joins TRBV11-2 and TRBJ2-2, with D possibly being TRBD2 (6 bases). The CDR3 spans 15 residues. Germline CDR1 SGHAT, CDR2 FQNNGV. Trimming pared 3 bases from V and 7 bases from J, leaving 15 bases between. CDR3 in DNA: TGTGCCAGCAGCTTGGTCCTTCGGGGGAGCGGGGAGCTGTTTTTT. Translated: CASSLVLRGSGELFF.

J is TRBJ1-1 and V is TRBV30, with D maybe TRBD1 (6 bases). Trimming stripped 5 bases from V and 6 bases from J, with 16 bases between. Germline V gene data show CDR1 as GTSNPN and CDR2 as SVGIG (reference sequence). This CDR3 has 13 residues. CDR3 loop: CAWDPPQGPEAFF. The CDR3 DNA reads as TGTGCCTGGGACCCACCTCAGGGGCCTGAAGCTTTCTTT.

This chain links TRBV11-2 with TRBJ1-6, with 7 bases aligning to TRBD1. This CDR3 contains 13 residues. V was clipped by 3 bases and J by 10 bases; unmatched bases: 3. Germline CDR1 and CDR2: SGHAT and FQNNGV. The CDR3 DNA is TGTGCCAGCAGCTTTACAGGGGAATCACCCCTCCACTTT. Protein sequence: CASSFTGESPLHF.

The V and J genes are TRBV11-3 and TRBJ2-2; possible D gene TRBD1, 6 bases. Trimming shortened V by 5 bases and J by 5 bases, and 12 bases separated the two germline ends. CDR3 length: 14 amino acids. Germline V gives CDR1 SGHNT, CDR2 YENEEA. CDR3 nucleotides: TGTGCCAGCAGCGCAAGACAGGATACCGGGGAGCTGTTTTTT. The encoded protein is CASSARQDTGELFF.

This chain uses TRBV19 with TRBJ1-5; tentatively, D is TRBD1 (6 bases). Trimming removed 2 bases at V and 4 bases at J, with 15 bases between. CDR3 length equals 16 residues. Germline loops: CDR1 LNHDA, CDR2 SQIVND (reference sequence). The CDR3 loop reads CASSIRGGMRNQPQHF. In DNA form, the CDR3 reads TGTGCCAGTAGTATAAGGGGGGGGATGAGAAATCAGCCCCAGCATTTT.

V is TRBV19 and J is TRBJ2-7; D uncertain. The germline V and J ends were trimmed by 3 bases and 7 bases, with 13 bases remaining between them. Looked up from germline, CDR1 is LNHDA and CDR2 is SQIVND (reference sequence). This CDR3 comprises 13 residues. The CDR3 sequence is CASSMKVGREQYF. CDR3 DNA sequence: TGTGCCAGTAGTATGAAGGTGGGAAGGGAGCAGTACTTC. The whole variable domain, filled in from reference TRBV19 and TRBJ2-7, reads DGGITQSPKYLFRKEGQNVTLSCEQNLNHDAMYWYRQDPGQGLRLIYYSQIVNDFQKGDIAEGYSVSREKKESFPLTVTSAQKNPTAFYLCASSMKVGREQYFGPGTRLTVT.

This chain connects TRBV18 to TRBJ2-7; TRBD1 is a possible D gene (5 bases). V lost 3 bases to trimming and J lost 3 bases, with 12 bases between them. The CDR3 has 14 amino acids. Germline loops: CDR1 KGHSH, CDR2 LQKENI. The CDR3 reads CASSPPGNNYEQYF. CDR3 DNA: TGTGCCAGCTCACCGCCAGGGAACAACTACGAGCAGTACTTC.

The chain has TRBV20-1 and TRBJ1-1; D not certain. The length of the CDR3 is 10 residues. V was cut by 2 bases and J by 10 bases, with 8 bases left in between. Germline CDR1 reads DFQATT; CDR2 reads SNEGSKA (reference sequence). DNA for the CDR3: TGCAGTGCTAGACTTCCGGGAGCTTTCTTT. It codes for CSARLPGAFF.

This clone came up once. The genes are TRBV7-6 and TRBJ1-1; 7 bases agree with TRBD1. CDR3 length: 14 residues. Trimming took 5 bases from V and 5 from J; bases not matched to a gene: 8. Germline V CDR1 and CDR2: SGHVS, FNYEAQ. Here the CDR3 DNA reads TGTGCCAGCAGCAGACGACAGGGTCAGACTGAAGCTTTCTTT. This sequence encodes CASSRRQGQTEAFF.

The chain is built from TRBV9 and TRBJ2-4; D remains unclear. The germline CDR1 and CDR2 sequences are SGDLS and YYNGEE. Trimming cost V 0 bases and J 8 bases, with 12 bases left between them. The CDR3 is 14 amino acids. CDR3 amino acids: CASSVGGFRDIQYF. In DNA form, the CDR3 reads TGTGCCAGCAGCGTAGGAGGCTTCCGCGACATTCAGTACTTC.

The V and J genes are TRBV2 and TRBJ2-3; D is undetermined. CDR1 and CDR2 (germline): SNHLY, FYNNEI. Trimming stripped 8 bases from V and 0 bases from J, with 18 bases between. CDR3 length: 16 residues. CDR3 in DNA: TGTGCCAGCGTATCCCCCGACGGATCTAGCACAGATACGCAGTATTTT. It codes for CASVSPDGSSTDTQYF.

In its sample, this clone was seen once. The chain uses TRBV4-1 and TRBJ2-2; 7 bases are a match to TRBD2. V trimming: 0 bases; J trimming: 5 bases; junction bases outside the gene matches: 6. Germline V gene sequence: CDR1 MGHRA, CDR2 YSYEKL. This CDR3 contains 16 residues. CDR3 sequence (DNA): TGCGCCAGCAGCCAAGATCCCGGGAGGTGGACCGGGGAGCTGTTTTTT. The encoded protein is CASSQDPGRWTGELFF.

V gene TRBV7-8 combines with J gene TRBJ1-4; D gene ambiguous. The ends were cut back, 1 base at V and 0 bases at J, with 9 bases in the middle. Germline CDR1 reads SGHVS; CDR2 reads FQNEAQ. The CDR3 has 16 amino acids. DNA for the CDR3: TGTGCCAGCAGCTTAGAATACGGGGCAACTAATGAAAAACTGTTTTTT. Translation gives CASSLEYGATNEKLFF.

J is TRBJ1-4 and V is TRBV18, with D tentatively TRBD1 (6 bases). Germline V lookup: CDR1 KGHSH, CDR2 LQKENI. V lost 3 bases and J 6 bases, leaving 11 bases between the germline ends. CDR3 length: 14 amino acids. Here the CDR3 DNA reads TGTGCCAGCTCACCCCAGGGGAAGGATGAAAAACTGTTTTTT. This sequence encodes CASSPQGKDEKLFF.

This clone was counted once. The chain joins TRBV7-8 to TRBJ2-5; weak D call: TRBD2 (5 bases). This CDR3 is 13 amino acids long. Trimming pared 4 bases from V and 2 bases from J, leaving 8 bases between. Germline values: CDR1 SGHVS, CDR2 FQNEAQ. CDR3 DNA sequence: TGTGCCAGCAGCTCCAAGCGGCAAGAGACCCAGTACTTC. Its protein is CASSSKRQETQYF.

The rearrangement links TRBV30 to TRBJ1-5, with 12 bases matching TRBD1. Trimming cost V 1 base and J 5 bases; bases outside gene matches: 6. Looked up from germline, CDR1 is GTSNPN and CDR2 is SVGIG (reference sequence). This CDR3 is built from 16 residues. The CDR3 DNA is TGTGCCTGGAGTGGGCTCGGGACAGGGGGCCATCAGCCCCAGCATTTT. This gives the protein CAWSGLGTGGHQPQHF.